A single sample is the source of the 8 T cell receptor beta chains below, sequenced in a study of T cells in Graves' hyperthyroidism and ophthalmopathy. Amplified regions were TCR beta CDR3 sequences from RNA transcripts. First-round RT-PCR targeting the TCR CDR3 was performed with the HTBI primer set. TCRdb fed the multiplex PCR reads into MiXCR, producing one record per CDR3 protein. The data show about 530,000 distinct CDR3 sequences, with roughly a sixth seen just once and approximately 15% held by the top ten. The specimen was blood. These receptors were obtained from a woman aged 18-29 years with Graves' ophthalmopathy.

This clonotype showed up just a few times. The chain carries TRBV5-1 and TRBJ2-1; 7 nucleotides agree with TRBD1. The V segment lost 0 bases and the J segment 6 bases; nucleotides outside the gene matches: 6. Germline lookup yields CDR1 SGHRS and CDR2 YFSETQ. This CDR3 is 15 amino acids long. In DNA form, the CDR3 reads TGCGCCAGCAGCTTGGTTCCGACAGGGACCAATGAGCAGTTCTTC. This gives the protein CASSLVPTGTNEQFF.

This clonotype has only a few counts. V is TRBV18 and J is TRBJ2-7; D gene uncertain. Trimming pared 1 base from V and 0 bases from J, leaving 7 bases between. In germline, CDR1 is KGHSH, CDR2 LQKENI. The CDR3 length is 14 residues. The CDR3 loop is CASSPRSDSYEQYF. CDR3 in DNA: TGTGCCAGCTCACCACGATCGGACTCCTACGAGCAGTACTTC. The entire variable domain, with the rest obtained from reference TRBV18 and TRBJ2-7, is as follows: NAGVMQNPRHLVRRRGQEARLRCSPMKGHSHVYWYRQLPEEGLKFMVYLQKENIIDESGMPKERFSAEFPKEGPSILRIQQVVRGDSAAYFCASSPRSDSYEQYFGPGTRLTVT.

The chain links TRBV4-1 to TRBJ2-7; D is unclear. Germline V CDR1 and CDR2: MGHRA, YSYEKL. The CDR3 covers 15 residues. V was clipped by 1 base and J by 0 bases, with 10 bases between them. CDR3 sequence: CASSQVAEISYEQYF. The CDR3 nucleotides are TGCGCCAGCAGCCAAGTTGCGGAGATCTCCTACGAGCAGTACTTC.

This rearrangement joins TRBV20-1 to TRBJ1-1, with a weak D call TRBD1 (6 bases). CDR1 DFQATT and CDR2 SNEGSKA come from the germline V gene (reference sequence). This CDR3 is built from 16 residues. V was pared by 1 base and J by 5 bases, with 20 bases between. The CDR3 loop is CSARGHAQGPRTEAFF. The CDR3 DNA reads TGCAGTGCTAGAGGACATGCACAGGGACCCCGGACTGAAGCTTTCTTT.

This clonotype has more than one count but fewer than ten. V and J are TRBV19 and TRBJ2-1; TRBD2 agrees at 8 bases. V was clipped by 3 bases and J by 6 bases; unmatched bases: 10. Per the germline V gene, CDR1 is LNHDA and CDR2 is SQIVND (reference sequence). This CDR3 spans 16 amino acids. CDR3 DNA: TGTGCCAGTAGTATTATGGGGACTAGAGCCGTCAATGAGCAGTTCTTC. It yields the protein CASSIMGTRAVNEQFF.

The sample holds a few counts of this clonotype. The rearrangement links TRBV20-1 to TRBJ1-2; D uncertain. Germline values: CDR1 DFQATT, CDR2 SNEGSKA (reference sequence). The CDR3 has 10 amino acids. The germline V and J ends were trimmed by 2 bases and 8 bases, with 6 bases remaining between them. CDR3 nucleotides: TGCAGTGCTAGAAAGGAGGGCTACACCTTC. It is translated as CSARKEGYTF.

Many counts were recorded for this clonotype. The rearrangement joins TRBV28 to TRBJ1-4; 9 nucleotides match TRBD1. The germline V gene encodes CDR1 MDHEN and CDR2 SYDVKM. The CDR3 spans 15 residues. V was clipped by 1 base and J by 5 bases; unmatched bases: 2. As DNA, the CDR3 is TGTGCCAGCAGTTTATCAGGGACAGGGAATGAAAAACTGTTTTTT. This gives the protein CASSLSGTGNEKLFF.

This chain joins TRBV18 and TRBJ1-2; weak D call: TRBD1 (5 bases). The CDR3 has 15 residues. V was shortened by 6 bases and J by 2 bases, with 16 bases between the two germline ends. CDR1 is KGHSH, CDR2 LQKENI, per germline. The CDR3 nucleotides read TGTGCCAGCTCCCATGAGAGACAGTTGAACTATGGCTACACCTTC. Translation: CASSHERQLNYGYTF.